This section outlines one T cell receptor beta chain sequence together with its context. The data were obtained in a study of identifying expanded T cells in peripheral blood. During the collection period, no donor immune events like infections were recorded. Method: immunoSEQ multiplex PCR; TCRdb's copy keeps in-frame clones and lacks some. The sample holds more than 85,000 clones; approximately 88% are singletons and the top ten take roughly 15%. CDR3 length: 18 amino acids. From germline, CDR1 is LNHNV and CDR2 YYDKDF (reference sequence). V was trimmed by 0 bases and J by 0 bases, leaving 17 bases between them.

The gene calls are TRBV15 and TRBJ1-1, with a weak D call TRBD1 (5 bases). Sequencing input: blood. The receptor comes from a person between 18 and 69 years old in good health. In DNA, the CDR3 is TGTGCCACCAGCAGAGATAGATTTACGCAGGGCTTGAACACTGAAGCTTTCTTT. It translates to CATSRDRFTQGLNTEAFF. The full variable domain, its missing parts supplied by reference TRBV15 and TRBJ1-1, is DAMVIQNPRYQVTQFGKPVTLSCSQTLNHNVMYWYQQKSSQAPKLLFHYYDKDFNNEADTPDNFQSRRPNTSFCFLDIRSPGLGDTAMYLCATSRDRFTQGLNTEAFFGQGTRLTVV.